This TCR beta chain was identified during a study of cytomegalovirus exposure and HLA in healthy donors. Findings and limits, study-wide: Sequencing depth across donors, presence/absence analyses assumed, was roughly uniform.

The PCR contained 60 Vbeta and 13 Jbeta primers. Method: immunoSEQ multiplex PCR; TCRdb's copy keeps in-frame clones and lacks some. The profile covers about 160,000 clones, with 75% appearing a single time and around 2.4% taken by the ten largest. The germline V gene has CDR1 SGHVS and CDR2 FQNEAQ. CDR3 length: 16 residues. V lost 1 base and J lost 8, with 18 bases in between. Note on this clone: The antigen is unknown.

The specimen sequenced was PBMCs. The V call is TRBV7-8, the J call TRBJ2-1; D possibly corresponds to TRBD2 (5 bases). This clonotype originated in a female donor in good health and CMV-seronegative. Here the CDR3 DNA reads TGTGCCAGCAGCTTAGTTCAGTGGGAGTTTTCGGATGAGCAGTTCTTC. Translation: CASSLVQWEFSDEQFF. The whole variable domain, filled in from reference TRBV7-8 and TRBJ2-1, reads GAGVSQSPRYKVAKRGQDVALRCDPISGHVSLFWYQQALGQGPEFLTYFQNEAQLDKSGLPSDRFFAERPEGSVSTLKIQRTQQEDSAVYLCASSLVQWEFSDEQFFGPGTRLTVL.